Sequencing of this T cell receptor (beta chain) was carried out in a study of T cells in tuberculosis (dated by TCRdb to 2016 to 2018). General notes on the study: To characterize T cells specific for the mycobacterial lipid antigen glucose monomycolate (GMM), the study used CD1B tetramers together with high-throughput TCR immunosequencing. In a South African clinical cohort, IGRA-negative adolescents, IGRA-positive adolescents with latent tuberculosis and adults with active tuberculosis were compared, with under 13 people in each group. PBMC from active tuberculosis patients were archived either before standard anti-tuberculosis treatment began or within 7 days of the start of that treatment. The investigation overall reported the following: Clinical samples were selected based on the availability of cryopreserved specimens, with adults included as active tuberculosis cases and adolescents included as controls. The smaller NN-distances were partly driven by shorter CDR3-alpha lengths in active tuberculosis patients, and the difference for TCR-beta did not reach statistical significance. Active tuberculosis TCR-alpha repertoires showed smaller mean NN-distances to GMM-specific TCRs than IGRA-negative controls, suggesting clonal expansion of these TCRs. A classifier using the diverse GMM-specific repertoire reached approximately 84% accuracy (AUROC approximately 0.9), compared with roughly 70% accuracy using GEM motif frequencies.

As regards this clone: This receptor's antigen is unknown. The sample holds no much larger clone one base away, and base qualities are not on file.

The time point label for this specimen denotes: new active TB diagnosis, blood taken before or within 7 days of starting treatment. The patients with active tuberculosis were newly diagnosed, HIV-seronegative South African adults aged 18 years or older. Confirmation of active tuberculosis was based on positive sputum smear microscopy and/or a positive M. tuberculosis culture. Immunosequencing was performed on unsorted cryopreserved PBMC and covered 100,000 or so T cells per clinical donor on average. TCR libraries were generated with the immunoSEQ multiplex PCR assay, using TCR-beta and/or TCR-alpha/delta assays for each sample. The amplified TCR libraries were sequenced on the Illumina high-throughput platform. Per the original workflow: Clustering and dimensionality reduction relied on pairwise TCRdist distances among GMM-specific receptors from T cells that were either sorted ex vivo or expanded in vitro. Each clinical repertoire was scored by mean NN-distance, the average TCRdist to the nearest 10% of tetramer-positive reference sequences. To compute GEM TCR motif frequency, the fraction of unique TCRs matching known GEM sequences by V/J usage and CDR3 length was calculated. Linear discriminant analysis with leave-one-out cross-validation, implemented in scikit-learn, was used to classify active tuberculosis. The immuneACCESS repertoire file appears here via TCRdb, limited to in-frame rearrangements. These files lack a portion of the clones; in checked studies, under half of the deficit traces to unresolved V genes, and the cause of the others is not known. V and J calls and clone size are those listed in that table; D and trimming were worked out from the DNA. Across this sample there are 5,000 to 5,500 clones, with over 95% seen only once. The ten largest account for around a tenth of the sample.

The receptor was derived from an adult with tuberculosis. This specimen consisted of PBMCs, obtained at tuberculosis diagnosis.

The sequence in DNA is TGTGCCAGTAGTATCGGACTAGCGGGAGTCCTCTCCACAGATACGCAGTATTTT. Its translation is CASSIGLAGVLSTDTQYF. The chain was built from TRBV19 and TRBJ2-3, with 13 junctional bases fitting TRBD2. The CDR3 spans 18 residues, from the cysteine through the phenylalanine. Just the 54-base CDR3 DNA is kept, in frame starting at base 1. The germline V gene (reference sequence) gives CDR1 as LNHDA and CDR2 as SQIVND. V trim: 3 bases; J trim: 2 bases; unmatched bases: 8.